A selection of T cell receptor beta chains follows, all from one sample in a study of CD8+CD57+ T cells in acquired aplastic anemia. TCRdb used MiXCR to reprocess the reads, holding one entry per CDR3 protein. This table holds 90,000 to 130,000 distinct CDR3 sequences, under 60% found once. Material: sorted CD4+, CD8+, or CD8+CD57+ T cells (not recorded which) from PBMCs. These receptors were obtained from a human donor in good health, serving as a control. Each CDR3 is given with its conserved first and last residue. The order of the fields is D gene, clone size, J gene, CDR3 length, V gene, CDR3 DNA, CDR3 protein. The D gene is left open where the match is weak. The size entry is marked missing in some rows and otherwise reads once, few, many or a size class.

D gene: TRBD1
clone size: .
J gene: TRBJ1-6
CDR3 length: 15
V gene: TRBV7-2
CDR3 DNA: TGTGCCAGCAGCAGGGGACAGGGGGATAATTCACCCCTCCACTTT
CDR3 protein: CASSRGQGDNSPLHF

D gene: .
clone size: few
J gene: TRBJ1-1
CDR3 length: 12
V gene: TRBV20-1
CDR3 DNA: TGCAGTGCCGTGAGGGGGGACACTGAAGCTTTCTTT
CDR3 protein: CSAVRGDTEAFF

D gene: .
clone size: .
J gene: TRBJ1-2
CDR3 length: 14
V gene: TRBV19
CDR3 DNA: TGTGCCAGTAACAGACAGCCTGGGGGCTATGGCTACACCTTC
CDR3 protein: CASNRQPGGYGYTF

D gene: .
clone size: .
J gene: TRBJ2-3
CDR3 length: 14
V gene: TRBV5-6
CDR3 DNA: TGTGCCAGCAGCTTCCAGGGTTACACAGATACGCAGTATTTT
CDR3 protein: CASSFQGYTDTQYF

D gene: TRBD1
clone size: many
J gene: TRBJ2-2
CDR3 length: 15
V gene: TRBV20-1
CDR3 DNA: TGCAGTGCTAGGACAGGGGGCGCATACACCGGGGAGCTGTTTTTT
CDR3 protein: CSARTGGAYTGELFF

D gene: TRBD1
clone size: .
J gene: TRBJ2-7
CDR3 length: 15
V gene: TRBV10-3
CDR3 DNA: TGTGCCACCAGTGACGGGACAGGGACCTCCTACGAGCAGTACTTC
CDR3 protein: CATSDGTGTSYEQYF

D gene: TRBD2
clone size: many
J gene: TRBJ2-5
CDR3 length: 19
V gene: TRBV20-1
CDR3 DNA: TGCAGTGCTAGGGACTCTAGCGGGGGGACAAAAAGACAACAAGAGACCCAGTACTTC
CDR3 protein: CSARDSSGGTKRQQETQYF

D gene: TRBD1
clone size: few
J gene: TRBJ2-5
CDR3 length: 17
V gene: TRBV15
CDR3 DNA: TGTGCCACCAGCAGAGGCGATGGGACAGGGGGTGGGGAGACCCAGTACTTC
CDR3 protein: CATSRGDGTGGGETQYF

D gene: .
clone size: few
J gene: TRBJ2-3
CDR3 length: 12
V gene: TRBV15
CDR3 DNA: TGTGCCACCAGCACTAGCACAGATACGCAGTATTTT
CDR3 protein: CATSTSTDTQYF

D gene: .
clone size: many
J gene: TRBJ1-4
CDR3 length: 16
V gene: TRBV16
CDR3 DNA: TGTGCCAGCAGCCAATCAACAGAAGCAACTAATGAAAAACTGTTTTTT
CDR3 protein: CASSQSTEATNEKLFF

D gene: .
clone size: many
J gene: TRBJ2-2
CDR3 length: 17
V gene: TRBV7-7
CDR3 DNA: TGTGCCAGCAGTATTAAGGTGGTCCGCCAGAACACCGGGGAGCTGTTTTTT
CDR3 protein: CASSIKVVRQNTGELFF

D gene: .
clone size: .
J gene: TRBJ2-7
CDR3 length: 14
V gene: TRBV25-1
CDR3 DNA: TGTGCCAGCAGTTATAGCGGTGACGCCTACGAGCAGTACTTC
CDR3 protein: CASSYSGDAYEQYF

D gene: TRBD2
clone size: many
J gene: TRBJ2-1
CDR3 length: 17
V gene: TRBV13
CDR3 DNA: TGTGCCAGCAGCCCGGCGGGGGTGCGGGGGGGCGTTAATGAGCAGTTCTTC
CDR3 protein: CASSPAGVRGGVNEQFF

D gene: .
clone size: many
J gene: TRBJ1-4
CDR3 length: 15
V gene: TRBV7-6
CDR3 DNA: TGTGCCAGCAGCTTCTCACAGGGAACTAATGAAAAACTGTTTTTT
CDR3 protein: CASSFSQGTNEKLFF

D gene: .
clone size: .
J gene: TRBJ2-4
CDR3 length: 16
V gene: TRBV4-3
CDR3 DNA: TGCGCCAGCAGCCAACATAGGACAGTTTTGGAAAACATTCAGTACTTC
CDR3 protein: CASSQHRTVLENIQYF

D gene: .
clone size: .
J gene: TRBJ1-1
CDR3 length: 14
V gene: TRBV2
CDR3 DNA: TGTGCCAGCAGCCAAAAATTCCGAAACACTGAAGCTTTCTTT
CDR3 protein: CASSQKFRNTEAFF

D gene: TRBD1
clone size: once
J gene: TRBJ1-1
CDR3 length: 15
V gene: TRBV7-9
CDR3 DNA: TGTGCCAGCAGCCGATCAAACAGGGGACGGACTGAAGCTTTCTTT
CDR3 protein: CASSRSNRGRTEAFF

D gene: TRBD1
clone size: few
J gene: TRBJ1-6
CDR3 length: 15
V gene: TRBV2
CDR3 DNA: TGTGCCAGCAGTTGGACCGGGACAGGCACTTCTCCCCTCCACTTT
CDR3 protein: CASSWTGTGTSPLHF

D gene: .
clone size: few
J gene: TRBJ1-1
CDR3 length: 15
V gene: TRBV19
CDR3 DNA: TGTGCCAGTAGTATGAGGGGGAGGGACGGCACTGAAGCTTTCTTT
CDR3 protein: CASSMRGRDGTEAFF

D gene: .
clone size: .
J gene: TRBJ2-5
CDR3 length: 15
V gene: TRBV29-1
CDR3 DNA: TGCAGCGTTGATTCTAGGTCAGGGAGTTTACAGACCCAGTACTTC
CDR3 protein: CSVDSRSGSLQTQYF

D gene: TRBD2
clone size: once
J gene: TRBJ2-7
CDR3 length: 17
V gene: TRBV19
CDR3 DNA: TGTGCCAGTAGTATTGAGACTAGCGGGTCAATCTCCTACGAGCAGTACTTC
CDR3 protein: CASSIETSGSISYEQYF

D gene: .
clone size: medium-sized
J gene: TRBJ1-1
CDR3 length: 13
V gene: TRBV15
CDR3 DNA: TGTGCCACCACCCATTTAACTAACACTGAAGCTTTCTTT
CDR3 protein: CATTHLTNTEAFF

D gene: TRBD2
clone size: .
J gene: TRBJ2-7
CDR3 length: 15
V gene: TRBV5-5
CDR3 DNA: TGTGCCAGCAGCTTGCGCGGGGGGGCGTCGGGCGAGCAGTACTTC
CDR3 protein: CASSLRGGASGEQYF

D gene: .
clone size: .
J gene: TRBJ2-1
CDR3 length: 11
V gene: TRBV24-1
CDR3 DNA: TGTGCCACCAGAACGGGTAATGAGCAGTTCTTC
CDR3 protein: CATRTGNEQFF

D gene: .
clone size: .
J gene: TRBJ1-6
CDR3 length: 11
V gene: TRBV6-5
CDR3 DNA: TGTGCCAGCAGTTACTCGGCACCCCTCCACTTT
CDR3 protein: CASSYSAPLHF

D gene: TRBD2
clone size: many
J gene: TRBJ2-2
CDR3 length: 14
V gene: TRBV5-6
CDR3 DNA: TGTGCCAGCCTTAGGACTAGCGCCACCGGGGAGCTGTTTTTT
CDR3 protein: CASLRTSATGELFF

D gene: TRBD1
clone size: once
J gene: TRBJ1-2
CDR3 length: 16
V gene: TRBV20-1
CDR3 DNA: TGCAGTGCCAAAGGGGTTTCTCAGGGGGCGCATCGCGGCTACACCTTC
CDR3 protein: CSAKGVSQGAHRGYTF

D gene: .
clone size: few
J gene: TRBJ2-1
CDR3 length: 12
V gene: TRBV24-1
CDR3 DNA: TGTGCCACCGACGGGGCAGGGAATGAGCAGTTCTTC
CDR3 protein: CATDGAGNEQFF

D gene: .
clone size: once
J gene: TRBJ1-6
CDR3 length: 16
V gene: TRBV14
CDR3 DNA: TGTGCCAGCAGCCATACCGGGACGGTCTATAATTCACCCCTCCACTTT
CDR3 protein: CASSHTGTVYNSPLHF

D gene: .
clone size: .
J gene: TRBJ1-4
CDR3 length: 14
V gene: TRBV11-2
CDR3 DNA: TGTGCTAGCAGCCCCAGGGTGGGGAGTGAAAAACTGTTTTTT
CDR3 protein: CASSPRVGSEKLFF

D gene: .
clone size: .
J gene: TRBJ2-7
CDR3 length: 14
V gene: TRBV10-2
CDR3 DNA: TGCGCCAGCAGACCCCAGGACAGAACCTACGAGCAGTACTTC
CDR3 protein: CASRPQDRTYEQYF

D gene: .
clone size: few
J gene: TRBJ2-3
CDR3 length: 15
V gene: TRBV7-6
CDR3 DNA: TGTGCCAGCAGCTCAGACGGAACCAAGGGAGATACGCAGTATTTT
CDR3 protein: CASSSDGTKGDTQYF

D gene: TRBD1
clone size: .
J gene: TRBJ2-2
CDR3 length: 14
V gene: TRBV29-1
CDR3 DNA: TGCAGCGCTAAGGACAGGGTGGACACCGGGGAGCTGTTTTTT
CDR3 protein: CSAKDRVDTGELFF

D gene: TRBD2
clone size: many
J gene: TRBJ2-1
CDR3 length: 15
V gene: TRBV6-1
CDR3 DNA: TGTGCCAGCAGTCGGGGACTAGCGAAGTACAATGAGCAGTTCTTC
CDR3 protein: CASSRGLAKYNEQFF

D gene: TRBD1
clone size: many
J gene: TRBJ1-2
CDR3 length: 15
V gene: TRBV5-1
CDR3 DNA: TGCGCCAGCAGCCCTAGGGGACAGTCGAACTATGGCTACACCTTC
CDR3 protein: CASSPRGQSNYGYTF

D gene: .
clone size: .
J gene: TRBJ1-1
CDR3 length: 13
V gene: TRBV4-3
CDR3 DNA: TGCGCCAGCAGCCAAGGGCGCCCGGGGGAAGCTTTCTTT
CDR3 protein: CASSQGRPGEAFF

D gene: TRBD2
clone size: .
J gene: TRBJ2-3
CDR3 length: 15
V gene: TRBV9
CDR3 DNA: TGTGCCAGCAGCTTAGCGGGGGGCGGGGCAGATACGCAGTATTTT
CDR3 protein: CASSLAGGGADTQYF

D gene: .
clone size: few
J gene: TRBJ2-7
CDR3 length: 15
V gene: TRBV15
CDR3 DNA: TGTGCCACCAGCAGAGATTTGCCCCTTAGGAACGAGCAGTACTTC
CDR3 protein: CATSRDLPLRNEQYF

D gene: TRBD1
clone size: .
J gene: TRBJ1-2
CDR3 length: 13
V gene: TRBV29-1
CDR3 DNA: TGCAGCGTTGGGGGACAGTCGAACTATGGCTACACCTTC
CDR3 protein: CSVGGQSNYGYTF

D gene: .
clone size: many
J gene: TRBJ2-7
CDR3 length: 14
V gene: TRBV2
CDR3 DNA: TGTGCCAGCAGCCCGCCCGATATATCCTACGAGCAGTACTTC
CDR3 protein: CASSPPDISYEQYF

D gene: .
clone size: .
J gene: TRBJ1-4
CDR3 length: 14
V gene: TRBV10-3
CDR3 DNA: TGTGCCATCAGTGGGGGGGGAGGGAGTGAAAAACTGTTTTTT
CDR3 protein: CAISGGGGSEKLFF

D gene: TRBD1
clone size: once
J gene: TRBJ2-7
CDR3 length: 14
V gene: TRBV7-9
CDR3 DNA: TGTGCCAGCAGCCCACAGGGGAATAACTACGAGCAGTACTTT
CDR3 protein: CASSPQGNNYEQYF

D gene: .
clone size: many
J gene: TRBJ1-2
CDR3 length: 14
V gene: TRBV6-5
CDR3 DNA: TGTGCCAGCAGTTACTCGAGGACAGCGTATGGCTACACCTTC
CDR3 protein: CASSYSRTAYGYTF

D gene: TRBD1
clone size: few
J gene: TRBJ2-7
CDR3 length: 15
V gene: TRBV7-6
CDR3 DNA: TGTGCCAGCAGCTTAGCGTCGGGACAGGGAAACGAGCAGTACTTC
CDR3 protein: CASSLASGQGNEQYF

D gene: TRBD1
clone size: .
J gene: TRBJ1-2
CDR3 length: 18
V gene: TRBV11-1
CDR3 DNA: TGTGCCAGCAGCCTACCAACCGGGACAGGGACTTTGGCTTATGGCTACACCTTC
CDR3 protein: CASSLPTGTGTLAYGYTF